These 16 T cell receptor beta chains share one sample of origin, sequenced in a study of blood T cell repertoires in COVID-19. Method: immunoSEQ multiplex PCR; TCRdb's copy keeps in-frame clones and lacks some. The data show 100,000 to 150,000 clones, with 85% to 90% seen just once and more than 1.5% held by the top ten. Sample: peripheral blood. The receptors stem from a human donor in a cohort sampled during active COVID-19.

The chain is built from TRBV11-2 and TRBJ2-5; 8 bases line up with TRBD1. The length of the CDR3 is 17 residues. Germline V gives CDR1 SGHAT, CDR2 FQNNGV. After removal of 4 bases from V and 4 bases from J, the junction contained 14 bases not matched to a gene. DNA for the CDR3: TGTGCCAGCAGCTCGTATCTAGTGCAGGGGGCTTTAGAGACCCAGTACTTC. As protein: CASSSYLVQGALETQYF.

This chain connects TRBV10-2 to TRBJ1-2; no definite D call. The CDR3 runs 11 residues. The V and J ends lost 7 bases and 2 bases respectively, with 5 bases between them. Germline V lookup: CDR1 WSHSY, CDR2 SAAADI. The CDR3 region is CASNSNYGYTF. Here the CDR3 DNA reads TGCGCCAGCAACTCAAACTATGGCTACACCTTC.

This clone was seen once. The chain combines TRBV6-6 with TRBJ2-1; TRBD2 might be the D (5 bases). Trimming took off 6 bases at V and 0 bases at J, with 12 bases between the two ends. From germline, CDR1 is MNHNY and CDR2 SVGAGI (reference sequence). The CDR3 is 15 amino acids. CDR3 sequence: CASSESGASYNEQFF. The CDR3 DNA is TGTGCCAGCAGCGAAAGCGGAGCCTCCTACAATGAGCAGTTCTTC.

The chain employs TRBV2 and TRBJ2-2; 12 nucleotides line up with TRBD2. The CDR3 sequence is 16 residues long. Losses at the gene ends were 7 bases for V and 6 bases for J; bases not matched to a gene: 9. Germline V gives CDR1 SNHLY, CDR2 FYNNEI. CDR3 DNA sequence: TGTGCCAGCATGGCTAGCGGGGGGGCGGGCGCCGGGGAGCTGTTTTTT. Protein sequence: CASMASGGAGAGELFF.

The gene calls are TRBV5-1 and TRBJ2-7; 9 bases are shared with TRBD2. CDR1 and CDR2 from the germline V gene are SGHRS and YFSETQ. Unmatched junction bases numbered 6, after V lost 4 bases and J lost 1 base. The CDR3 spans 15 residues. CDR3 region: CASSLSGSQSYEQYF. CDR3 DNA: TGCGCCAGCAGCCTTAGCGGGAGTCAATCCTACGAGCAGTACTTC. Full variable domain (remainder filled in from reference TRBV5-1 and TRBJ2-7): KAGVTQTPRYLIKTRGQQVTLSCSPISGHRSVSWYQQTPGQGLQFLFEYFSETQRNKGNFPGRFSGRQFSNSRSEMNVSTLELGDSALYLCASSLSGSQSYEQYFGPGTRLTVT.

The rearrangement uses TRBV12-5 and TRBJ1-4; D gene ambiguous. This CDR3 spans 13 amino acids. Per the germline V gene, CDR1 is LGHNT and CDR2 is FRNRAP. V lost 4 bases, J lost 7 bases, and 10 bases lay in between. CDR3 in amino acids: CASGSVNGEKLFF. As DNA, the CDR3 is TGTGCTAGTGGTTCGGTGAACGGTGAAAAACTGTTTTTT.

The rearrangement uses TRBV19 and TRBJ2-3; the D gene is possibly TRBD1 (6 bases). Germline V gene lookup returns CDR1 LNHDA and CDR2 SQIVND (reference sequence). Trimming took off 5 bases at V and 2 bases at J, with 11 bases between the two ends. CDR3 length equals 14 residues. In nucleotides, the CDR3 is TGTGCCAGTAGTTCAGGGGAGTACACAGATACGCAGTATTTT. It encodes CASSSGEYTDTQYF.

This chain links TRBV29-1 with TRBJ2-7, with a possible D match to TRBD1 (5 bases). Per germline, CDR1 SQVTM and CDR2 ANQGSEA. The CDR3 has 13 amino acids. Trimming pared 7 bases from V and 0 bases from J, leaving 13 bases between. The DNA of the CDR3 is TGCAGCGCTACCGACAGATACTCCTACGAGCAGTACTTC. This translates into CSATDRYSYEQYF.

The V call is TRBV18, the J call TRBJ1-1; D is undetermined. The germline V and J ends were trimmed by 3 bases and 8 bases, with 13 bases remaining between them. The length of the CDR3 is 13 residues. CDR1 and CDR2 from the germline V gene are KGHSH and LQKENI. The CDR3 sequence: CASSPVQSLEAFF. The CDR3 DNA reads TGTGCCAGCTCACCTGTACAGTCATTAGAAGCTTTCTTT.

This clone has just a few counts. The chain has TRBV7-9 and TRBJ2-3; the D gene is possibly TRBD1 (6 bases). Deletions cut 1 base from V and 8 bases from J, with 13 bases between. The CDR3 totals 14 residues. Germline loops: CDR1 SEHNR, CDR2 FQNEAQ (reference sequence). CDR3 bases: TGTGCCAGCAGCTTAGAAGGGGGTCAGGGTACGCAGTATTTT. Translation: CASSLEGGQGTQYF.

The CDR3: CASSPKGAGEQFF. In nucleotides, the CDR3 is TGTGCCAGCTCACCAAAAGGGGCCGGTGAGCAGTTCTTC. V is TRBV18 and J is TRBJ2-1; the D gene is possibly TRBD1 (5 bases). The V gene's germline CDR1 is KGHSH and CDR2 LQKENI. V was trimmed by 2 bases and J by 9 bases, leaving 11 bases between them. The CDR3 covers 13 residues.

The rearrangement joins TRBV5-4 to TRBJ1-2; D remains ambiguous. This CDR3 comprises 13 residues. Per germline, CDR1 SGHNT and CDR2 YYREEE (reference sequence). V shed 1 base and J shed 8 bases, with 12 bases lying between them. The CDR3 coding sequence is TGTGCCAGCAGCTTGTTAGTCGAGTCGGGCTACACCTTC. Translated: CASSLLVESGYTF. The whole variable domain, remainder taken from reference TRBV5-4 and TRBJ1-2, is ETGVTQSPTHLIKTRGQQVTLRCSSQSGHNTVSWYQQALGQGPQFIFQYYREEENGRGNFPPRFSGLQFPNYSSELNVNALELDDSALYLCASSLLVESGYTFGSGTRLTVV.

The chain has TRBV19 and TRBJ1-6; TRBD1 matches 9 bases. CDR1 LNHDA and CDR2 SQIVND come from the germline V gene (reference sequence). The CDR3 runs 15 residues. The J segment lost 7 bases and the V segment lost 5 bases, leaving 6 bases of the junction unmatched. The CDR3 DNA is TGTGCCAGTAGTGAAGGGACAGGGAGAAATTCACCCCTCCACTTT. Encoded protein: CASSEGTGRNSPLHF.

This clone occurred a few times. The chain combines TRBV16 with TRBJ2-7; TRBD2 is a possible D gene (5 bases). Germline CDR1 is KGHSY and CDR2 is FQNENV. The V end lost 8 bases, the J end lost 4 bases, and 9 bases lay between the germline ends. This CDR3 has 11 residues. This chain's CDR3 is CASSWEYEQYF. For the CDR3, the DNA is TGTGCCAGCTCCTGGGAGTACGAGCAGTACTTC.

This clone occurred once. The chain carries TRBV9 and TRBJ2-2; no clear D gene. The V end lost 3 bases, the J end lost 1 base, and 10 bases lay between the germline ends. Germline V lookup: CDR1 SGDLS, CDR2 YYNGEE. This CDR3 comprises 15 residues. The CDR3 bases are TGTGCCAGCAGCGCAAGGTCAGGGAACACCGGGGAGCTGTTTTTT. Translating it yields CASSARSGNTGELFF.

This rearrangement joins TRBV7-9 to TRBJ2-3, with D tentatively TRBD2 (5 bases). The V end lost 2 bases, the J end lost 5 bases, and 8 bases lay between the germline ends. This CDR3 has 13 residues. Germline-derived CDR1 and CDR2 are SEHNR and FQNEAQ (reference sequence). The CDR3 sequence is CASSLLAVDTQYF. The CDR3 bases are TGTGCCAGCAGCTTACTAGCTGTAGATACGCAGTATTTT.